This T cell receptor beta chain emerged from a study of blood T cell repertoires in COVID-19. Study summary: Sites in the United States, Italy and Spain provided acute and convalescent COVID-19 samples.

This CDR3 region has 14 residues. The germline CDR1 and CDR2 sequences are LGHNA and YNFKEQ. Deletions cut 1 base from V and 7 bases from J, with 10 bases between. Clones were sequenced by immunoSEQ multiplex PCR, and TCRdb holds only the in-frame ones, with some missing. The sample lists almost 80,000 clones; 75% to 95% were seen once. The V and J genes are TRBV4-2 and TRBJ2-2, with D possibly matching TRBD1 (5 bases). This sequence originates from a woman older than 75 with acute or convalescent COVID-19. The sequenced sample consisted of peripheral blood. In DNA, the CDR3 is TGTGCCAGCAGCCAAGTTTCAGGGAACGGGGAGCTGTTTTTT. Its translation: CASSQVSGNGELFF.